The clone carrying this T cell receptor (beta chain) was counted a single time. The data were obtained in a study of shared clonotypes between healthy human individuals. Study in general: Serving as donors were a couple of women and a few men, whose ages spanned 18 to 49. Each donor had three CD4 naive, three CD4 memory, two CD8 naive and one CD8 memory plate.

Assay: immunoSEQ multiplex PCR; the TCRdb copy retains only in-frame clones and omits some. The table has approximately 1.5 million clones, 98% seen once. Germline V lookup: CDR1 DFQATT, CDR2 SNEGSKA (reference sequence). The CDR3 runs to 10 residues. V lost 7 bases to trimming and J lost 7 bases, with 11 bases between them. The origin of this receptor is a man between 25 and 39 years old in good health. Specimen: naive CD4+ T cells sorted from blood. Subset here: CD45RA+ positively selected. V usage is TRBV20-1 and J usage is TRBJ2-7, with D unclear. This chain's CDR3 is CSVPLLEQYF. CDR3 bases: TGCAGTGTACCACTCCTGGAGCAGTACTTC.